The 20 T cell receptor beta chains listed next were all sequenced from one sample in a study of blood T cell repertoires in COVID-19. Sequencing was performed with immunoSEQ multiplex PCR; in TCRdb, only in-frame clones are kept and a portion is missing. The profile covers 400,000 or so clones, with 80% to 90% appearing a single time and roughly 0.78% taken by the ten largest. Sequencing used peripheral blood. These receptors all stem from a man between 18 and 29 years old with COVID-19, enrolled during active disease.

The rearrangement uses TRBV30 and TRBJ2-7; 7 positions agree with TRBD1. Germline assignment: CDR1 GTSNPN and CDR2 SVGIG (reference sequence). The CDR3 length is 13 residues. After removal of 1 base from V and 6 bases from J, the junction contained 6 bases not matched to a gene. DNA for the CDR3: TGTGCCTGGAGTGACAGGGGCGAAAGCGAGCAGTACTTC. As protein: CAWSDRGESEQYF. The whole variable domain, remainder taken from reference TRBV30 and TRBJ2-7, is SQTIHQWPATLVQPVGSPLSLECTVEGTSNPNLYWYRQAAGRGLQLLFYSVGIGQISSEVPQNLSASRPQDRQFILSSKKLLLSDSGFYLCAWSDRGESEQYFGPGTRLTVT.

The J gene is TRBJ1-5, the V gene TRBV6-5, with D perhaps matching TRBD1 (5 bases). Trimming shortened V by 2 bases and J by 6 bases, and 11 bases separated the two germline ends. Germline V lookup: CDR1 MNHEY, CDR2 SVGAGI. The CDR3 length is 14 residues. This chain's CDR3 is CASSYQWGGQPQHF. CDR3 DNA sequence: TGTGCCAGCAGTTACCAGTGGGGCGGTCAGCCCCAGCATTTT.

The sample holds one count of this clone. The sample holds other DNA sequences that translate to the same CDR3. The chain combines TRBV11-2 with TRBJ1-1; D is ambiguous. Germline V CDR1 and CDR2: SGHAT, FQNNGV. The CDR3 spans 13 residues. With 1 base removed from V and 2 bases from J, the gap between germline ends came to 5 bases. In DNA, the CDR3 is TGTGCCAGCAGCTTAGGCGGCAACACTGAAGCTTTCTTT. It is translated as CASSLGGNTEAFF.

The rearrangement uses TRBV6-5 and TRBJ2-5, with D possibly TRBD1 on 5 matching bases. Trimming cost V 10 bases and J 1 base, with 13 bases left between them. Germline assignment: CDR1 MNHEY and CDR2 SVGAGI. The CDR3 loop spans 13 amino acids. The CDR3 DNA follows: TGTGCCATCAACTCTGGGGCCCAAGAGACCCAGTACTTC. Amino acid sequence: CAINSGAQETQYF.

The CDR3 reads CASSQVGGTGGNEQFF. CDR3 nucleotide sequence: TGTGCCAGCAGCCAGGTTGGGGGGACAGGGGGAAATGAGCAGTTCTTC. The gene calls are TRBV7-9 and TRBJ2-1, with 11 bases that match TRBD1. This CDR3 contains 16 residues. Trimming took 5 bases from V and 7 from J; bases not matched to a gene: 10. Germline CDR1 SEHNR, CDR2 FQNEAQ (reference sequence).

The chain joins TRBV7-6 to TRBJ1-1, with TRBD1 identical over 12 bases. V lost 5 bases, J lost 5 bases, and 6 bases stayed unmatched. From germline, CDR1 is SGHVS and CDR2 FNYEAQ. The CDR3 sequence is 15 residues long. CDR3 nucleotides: TGTGCCAGCAGCCAGGGACAGGGGGCTCGGACTGAAGCTTTCTTT. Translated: CASSQGQGARTEAFF.

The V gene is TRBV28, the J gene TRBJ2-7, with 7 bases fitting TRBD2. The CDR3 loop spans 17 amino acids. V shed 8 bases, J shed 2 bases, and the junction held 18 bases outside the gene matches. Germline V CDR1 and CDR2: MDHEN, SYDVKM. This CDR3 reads CASSEPERGFKTYEQYF. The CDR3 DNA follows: TGTGCCAGCTCTGAGCCCGAGCGGGGCTTTAAAACCTACGAGCAGTACTTC.

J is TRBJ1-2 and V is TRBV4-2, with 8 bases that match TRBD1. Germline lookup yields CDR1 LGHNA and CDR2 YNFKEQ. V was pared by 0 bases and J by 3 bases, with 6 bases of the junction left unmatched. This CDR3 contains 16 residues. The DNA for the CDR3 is TGTGCCAGCAGCCAAGAAAGACAGGGGAGGGACTATGGCTACACCTTC. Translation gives CASSQERQGRDYGYTF.

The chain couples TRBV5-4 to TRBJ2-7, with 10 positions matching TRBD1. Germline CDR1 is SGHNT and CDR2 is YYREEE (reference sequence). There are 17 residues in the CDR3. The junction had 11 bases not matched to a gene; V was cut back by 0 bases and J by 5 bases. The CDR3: CASSLGPPGTGADEQYF. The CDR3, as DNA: TGTGCCAGCAGCTTGGGCCCCCCCGGGACAGGGGCCGACGAGCAGTACTTC.

CDR3 sequence reads: CASSLSDSSEAFF. The CDR3 bases are TGTGCCAGCAGCCTGTCTGACAGCTCAGAAGCTTTCTTT. J is TRBJ1-1 and V is TRBV7-9; weak D call: TRBD1 (5 bases). Looked up from germline, CDR1 is SEHNR and CDR2 is FQNEAQ (reference sequence). The CDR3 length is 13 residues. The V end was cut by 5 bases, the J end by 8 bases, with 15 bases between.

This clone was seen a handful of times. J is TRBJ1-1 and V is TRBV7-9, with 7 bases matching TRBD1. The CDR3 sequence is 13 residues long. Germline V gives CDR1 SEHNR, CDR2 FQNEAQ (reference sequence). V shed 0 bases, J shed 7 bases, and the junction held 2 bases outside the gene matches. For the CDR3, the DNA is TGTGCCAGCAGCTTAGCGCGGACAGGTGAAGCTTTCTTT. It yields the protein CASSLARTGEAFF.

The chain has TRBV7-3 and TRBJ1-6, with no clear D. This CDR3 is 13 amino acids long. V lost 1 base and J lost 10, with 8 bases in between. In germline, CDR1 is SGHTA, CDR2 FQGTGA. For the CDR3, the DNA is TGTGCCAGCAGCTTAAATCCCCAATCACCCCTCCACTTT. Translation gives CASSLNPQSPLHF.

CDR3 in amino acids: CASSEVINRGAETQYF. The DNA for the CDR3 is TGTGCCAGCAGTGAAGTAATTAACAGGGGTGCGGAGACCCAGTACTTC. The chain combines TRBV6-1 with TRBJ2-5, with 7 bases identical to TRBD1. Germline V gene data show CDR1 as MNHNS and CDR2 as SASEGT. The CDR3 totals 16 residues. V was pared by 1 base and J by 5 bases, with 10 bases of the junction left unmatched.

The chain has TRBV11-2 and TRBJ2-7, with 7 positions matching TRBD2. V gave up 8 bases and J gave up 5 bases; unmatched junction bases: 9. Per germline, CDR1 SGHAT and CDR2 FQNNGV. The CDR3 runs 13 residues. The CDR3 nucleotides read TGTGCCAGCCGTGGGGGAGGGAGTAACGAGCAGTACTTC. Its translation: CASRGGGSNEQYF.

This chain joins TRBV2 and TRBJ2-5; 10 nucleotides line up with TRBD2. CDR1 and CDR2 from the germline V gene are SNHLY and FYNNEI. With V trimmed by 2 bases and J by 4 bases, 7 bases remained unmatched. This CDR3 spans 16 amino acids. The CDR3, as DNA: TGTGCCAGCAGTGAAAGAAGCGGGAGGGAAGGAGAGACCCAGTACTTC. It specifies CASSERSGREGETQYF.

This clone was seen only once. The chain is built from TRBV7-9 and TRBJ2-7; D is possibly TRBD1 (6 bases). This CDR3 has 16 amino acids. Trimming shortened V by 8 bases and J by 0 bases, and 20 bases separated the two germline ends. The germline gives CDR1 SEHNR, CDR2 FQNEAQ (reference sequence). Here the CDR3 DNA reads TGTGCCAGCGGGACCTTTTGGACAGCTCGCTCCTACGAGCAGTACTTC. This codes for CASGTFWTARSYEQYF.

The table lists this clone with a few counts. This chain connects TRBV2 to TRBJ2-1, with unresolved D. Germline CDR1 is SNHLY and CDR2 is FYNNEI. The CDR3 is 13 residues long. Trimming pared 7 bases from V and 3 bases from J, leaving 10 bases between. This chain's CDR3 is CASNGYRYNEQFF. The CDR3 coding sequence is TGTGCCAGCAACGGGTACCGCTACAATGAGCAGTTCTTC.

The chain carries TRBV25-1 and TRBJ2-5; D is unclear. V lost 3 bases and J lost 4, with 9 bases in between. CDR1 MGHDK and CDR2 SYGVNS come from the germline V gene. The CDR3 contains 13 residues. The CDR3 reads CASSDYITETQYF. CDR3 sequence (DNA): TGTGCCAGCAGTGATTACATCACAGAGACCCAGTACTTC. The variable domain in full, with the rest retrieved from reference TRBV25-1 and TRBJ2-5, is EADIYQTPRYLVIGTGKKITLECSQTMGHDKMYWYQQDPGMELHLIHYSYGVNSTEKGDLSSESTVSRIRTEHFPLTLESARPSHTSQYLCASSDYITETQYFGPGTRLLVL.

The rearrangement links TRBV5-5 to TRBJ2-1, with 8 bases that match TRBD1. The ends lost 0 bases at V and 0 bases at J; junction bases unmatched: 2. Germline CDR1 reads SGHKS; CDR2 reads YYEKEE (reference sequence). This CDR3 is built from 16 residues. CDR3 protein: CASSLAGQVSYNEQFF. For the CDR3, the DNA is TGTGCCAGCAGCTTGGCGGGACAGGTCTCCTACAATGAGCAGTTCTTC.

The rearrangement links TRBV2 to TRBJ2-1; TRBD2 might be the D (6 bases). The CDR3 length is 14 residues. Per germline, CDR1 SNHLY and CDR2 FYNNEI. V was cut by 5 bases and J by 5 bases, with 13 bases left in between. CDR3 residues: CASSRASEDNEQFF. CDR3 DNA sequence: TGTGCCAGCAGTCGTGCTAGCGAGGACAATGAGCAGTTCTTC. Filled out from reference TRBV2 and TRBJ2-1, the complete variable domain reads EPEVTQTPSHQVTQMGQEVILRCVPISNHLYFYWYRQILGQKVEFLVSFYNNEISEKSEIFDDQFSVERPDGSNFTLKIRSTKLEDSAMYFCASSRASEDNEQFFGPGTRLTVL.